The 21 T cell receptor beta chains below were found in one sample sequenced in a study of memory CD4+ T cells and cytomegalovirus serostatus. The sort gate was single viable CD3+CD4+CD8-CD45RO+ cells for memory CD4+ T cells. Assay: immunoSEQ multiplex PCR; the TCRdb copy retains only in-frame clones and omits some. The sample yields about 75,000 clones, roughly 78% seen once. Material for sequencing was memory CD4+ T cells from blood. These receptors originate from an adult in good health and CMV-seropositive.

The chain recombines TRBV4-1 with TRBJ1-2, with D unresolved. Deletions cut 1 base from V and 0 bases from J, with 9 bases between. CDR3 size: 15 residues. Germline assignment: CDR1 MGHRA and CDR2 YSYEKL. The CDR3, as DNA: TGCGCCAGCAGCCAAGGTCGCAGAGCTAACTATGGCTACACCTTC. Amino acids: CASSQGRRANYGYTF.

For this clone: Other DNA sequences from this sample encode an identical CDR3 as well. This chain joins TRBV5-1 and TRBJ1-2, with D maybe TRBD1 (5 bases). The ends were cut back, 2 bases at V and 3 bases at J, with 14 bases in the middle. CDR1 SGHRS and CDR2 YFSETQ come from the germline V gene. CDR3 length equals 15 residues. CDR3 sequence reads: CASSLVPGGDYGYTF. The CDR3 bases are TGCGCCAGCAGCTTAGTCCCCGGGGGGGACTATGGCTACACCTTC. Full variable domain (rest looked up from reference TRBV5-1 and TRBJ1-2): KAGVTQTPRYLIKTRGQQVTLSCSPISGHRSVSWYQQTPGQGLQFLFEYFSETQRNKGNFPGRFSGRQFSNSRSEMNVSTLELGDSALYLCASSLVPGGDYGYTFGSGTRLTVV.

V is TRBV6-5 and J is TRBJ1-2, with 8 bases identical to TRBD1. Germline loops: CDR1 MNHEY, CDR2 SVGAGI. The V gene end was trimmed by 6 bases and the J gene end by 1 base; junction bases not matched to a gene: 4. The CDR3 length is 14 residues. CDR3 amino acids: CASSRDRSNYGYTF. The CDR3 region has the DNA TGTGCCAGCAGCCGGGACAGGAGTAACTATGGCTACACCTTC.

J is TRBJ1-2 and V is TRBV29-1, with D maybe TRBD1 (5 bases). CDR1 and CDR2 from the germline V gene are SQVTM and ANQGSEA. V lost 4 bases and J lost 8, with 14 bases in between. This CDR3 has 12 amino acids. The CDR3 coding sequence is TGCAGCGTTGCGGGGCAGGGTGAGGGCTACACCTTC. Translating it yields CSVAGQGEGYTF.

The sample holds one count of this clone. The J gene is TRBJ2-2, the V gene TRBV28; no reliable D call. The V gene lost 6 bases and the J gene lost 8 bases, with 16 bases spanning the gap. This CDR3 region has 14 residues. The germline CDR1 and CDR2 sequences are MDHEN and SYDVKM. CDR3 nucleotide sequence: TGTGCCAGCAGACCCCGACCAGGCCGAGGGGAGCTGTTTTTT. Its translation is CASRPRPGRGELFF.

The chain employs TRBV19 and TRBJ2-2, with D possibly being TRBD2 (7 bases). The CDR3 consists of 16 residues. Trimming stripped 3 bases from V and 6 bases from J, with 17 bases between. Germline CDR1 LNHDA, CDR2 SQIVND (reference sequence). This CDR3 is CASSIGGQGTAGELFF. CDR3 bases: TGTGCCAGTAGTATCGGGGGGCAGGGGACTGCCGGGGAGCTGTTTTTT.

The gene calls are TRBV2 and TRBJ2-1, with 11 positions matching TRBD2. CDR3 length equals 16 residues. Germline CDR1 is SNHLY and CDR2 is FYNNEI. V dropped 0 bases and J dropped 12; count of bases not matched to a gene: 10. The CDR3 region has the DNA TGTGCCAGCAGTGAAGCACATGACCTAGCGGGGGGCGTGCAGTTCTTC. It specifies CASSEAHDLAGGVQFF. Full variable domain (rest looked up from reference TRBV2 and TRBJ2-1): EPEVTQTPSHQVTQMGQEVILRCVPISNHLYFYWYRQILGQKVEFLVSFYNNEISEKSEIFDDQFSVERPDGSNFTLKIRSTKLEDSAMYFCASSEAHDLAGGVQFFGPGTRLTVL.

The chain joins TRBV5-1 to TRBJ1-1; D perhaps matches TRBD1 (5 bases). The ends were cut back, 0 bases at V and 4 bases at J, with 16 bases in the middle. CDR1 is SGHRS, CDR2 YFSETQ, per germline. This CDR3 spans 16 amino acids. The CDR3 reads CASSLAWRLRGTEAFF. The CDR3 nucleotides read TGCGCCAGCAGCTTGGCTTGGAGGTTGAGGGGCACTGAAGCTTTCTTT.

J is TRBJ1-5 and V is TRBV12-5, with D tentatively TRBD1 (6 bases). Germline V lookup: CDR1 LGHNT, CDR2 FRNRAP. The CDR3 has 16 amino acids. V was trimmed by 0 bases and J by 5 bases, leaving 14 bases between them. The CDR3: CASGLVLTGSYQPQHF. CDR3 bases: TGTGCTAGTGGTTTGGTACTCACAGGGAGTTATCAGCCCCAGCATTTT. The complete variable domain, with remaining parts taken from reference TRBV12-5 and TRBJ1-5, reads DARVTQTPRHKVTEMGQEVTMRCQPILGHNTVFWYRQTMMQGLELLAYFRNRAPLDDSGMPKDRFSAEMPDATLATLKIQPSEPRDSAVYFCASGLVLTGSYQPQHFGDGTRLSIL.

The chain recombines TRBV19 with TRBJ1-1; D remains ambiguous. Trimming took 3 bases from V and 1 from J, leaving 9 bases between them. The CDR3 is 14 amino acids. The V gene's germline CDR1 is LNHDA and CDR2 SQIVND (reference sequence). This chain's CDR3 is CASSIPRRNTEAFF. In nucleotides, the CDR3 is TGTGCCAGTAGTATCCCGAGGAGGAACACTGAAGCTTTCTTT.

The chain recombines TRBV19 with TRBJ1-4; no definite D call. The CDR3 covers 15 residues. V lost 6 bases and J lost 0, with 11 bases in between. Germline CDR1 is LNHDA and CDR2 is SQIVND (reference sequence). The CDR3 DNA follows: TGTGCCAGTAGCGGCCTCGATACAACTAATGAAAAACTGTTTTTT. It specifies CASSGLDTTNEKLFF.

The CDR3 reads CASSFAVFGGTPNTEAFF. CDR3 nucleotides: TGTGCCAGCAGCTTTGCGGTTTTTGGCGGGACACCAAACACTGAAGCTTTCTTT. The chain employs TRBV11-3 and TRBJ1-1; D possibly corresponds to TRBD1 (6 bases). CDR3 size: 18 residues. Germline V gene data show CDR1 as SGHNT and CDR2 as YENEEA. Deletions cut 3 bases from V and 2 bases from J, with 22 bases between. The full variable domain, completed using reference TRBV11-3 and TRBJ1-1, is EAGVVQSPRYKIIEKKQPVAFWCNPISGHNTLYWYLQNLGQGPELLIRYENEEAVDDSQLPKDRFSAERLKGVDSTLKIQPAELGDSAVYLCASSFAVFGGTPNTEAFFGQGTRLTVV.

With respect to this clone: The germline gene is not matched at one end of the junction; a read error may be the cause. The chain is built from TRBV4-1 and TRBJ1-6; D perhaps matches TRBD1 (5 bases). Germline CDR1 is MGHRA and CDR2 is YSYEKL. The CDR3 is 16 residues long. The CDR3 DNA is TGCGCCAGCAGCCAGCCCAGACAGACTAATAAGTCACCCCTCCACTTT. Protein product: CASSQPRQTNKSPLHF.

This clone appeared many times. The chain combines TRBV9 with TRBJ1-2; D may be TRBD1 (6 bases). V was cut by 3 bases and J by 0 bases, with 15 bases left in between. From germline, CDR1 is SGDLS and CDR2 YYNGEE. The CDR3 runs 16 residues. CDR3 sequence reads: CASSGLLGGTNYGYTF. The CDR3 DNA is TGTGCCAGCAGCGGCCTTTTAGGGGGGACTAACTATGGCTACACCTTC. Complete variable domain (other parts from reference TRBV9 and TRBJ1-2): DSGVTQTPKHLITATGQRVTLRCSPRSGDLSVYWYQQSLDQGLQFLIQYYNGEERAKGNILERFSAQQFPDLHSELNLSSLELGDSALYFCASSGLLGGTNYGYTFGSGTRLTVV.

In regard to this clone: The same CDR3 can be traced to other DNA sequences in this sample. This chain links TRBV2 with TRBJ1-1; 10 positions agree with TRBD1. The CDR3 sequence is 14 residues long. Germline-derived CDR1 and CDR2 are SNHLY and FYNNEI. V lost 3 bases and J lost 5; bases outside the gene matches: 3. The CDR3 nucleotides read TGTGCCAGCAGTGATATGGACAGGGGGACTGAAGCTTTCTTT. This gives the protein CASSDMDRGTEAFF.

This clone was observed at least ten times. The chain combines TRBV10-3 with TRBJ1-3; D unclear. Trimming cost V 10 bases and J 2 bases, with 12 bases left between them. Germline-derived CDR1 and CDR2 are ENHRY and SYGVKD. This CDR3 is built from 13 residues. CDR3 DNA sequence: TGTGCCACCAGGAGTGAGACTGGAAACACCATATATTTT. This translates into CATRSETGNTIYF.

The chain has TRBV30 and TRBJ1-1; weak D call: TRBD1 (6 bases). Looked up from germline, CDR1 is GTSNPN and CDR2 is SVGIG (reference sequence). The CDR3 contains 16 residues. V shed 0 bases and J shed 5 bases, with 19 bases lying between them. CDR3 in DNA: TGTGCCTGGAGTGTAGGCGCAGGGGTCTTTATGACTGAAGCTTTCTTT. It is translated as CAWSVGAGVFMTEAFF.

This clone was detected only once. The chain is built from TRBV15 and TRBJ1-1, with unresolved D. The V gene lost 0 bases and the J gene lost 0 bases, with 8 bases spanning the gap. The CDR3 length is 15 residues. Germline V CDR1 and CDR2: LNHNV, YYDKDF (reference sequence). The CDR3 here is CATSREGSLNTEAFF. CDR3 sequence (DNA): TGTGCCACCAGCAGAGAGGGCAGTTTGAACACTGAAGCTTTCTTT.

This clone was observed a single time. The chain is built from TRBV5-1 and TRBJ2-2, with D tentatively TRBD1 or TRBD2 (5 bases each). The CDR3 covers 18 residues. V lost 2 bases and J lost 3, with 20 bases in between. Per germline, CDR1 SGHRS and CDR2 YFSETQ. The CDR3 is CASSLLNFEGPDTGELFF. The CDR3 region has the DNA TGCGCCAGCAGCTTATTAAACTTTGAGGGGCCAGACACCGGGGAGCTGTTTTTT.

The chain couples TRBV7-9 to TRBJ2-7; D may be TRBD2 (6 bases). CDR1 and CDR2 from the germline V gene are SEHNR and FQNEAQ (reference sequence). This CDR3 has 17 residues. Trimming stripped 3 bases from V and 5 bases from J, with 23 bases between. The CDR3: CASSFGGTTLGGDEQYF. The CDR3 coding sequence is TGTGCCAGCAGCTTTGGCGGGACGACTCTCGGAGGCGACGAGCAGTACTTC. The full variable domain, completed using reference TRBV7-9 and TRBJ2-7, is DTGVSQNPRHKITKRGQNVTFRCDPISEHNRLYWYRQTLGQGPEFLTYFQNEAQLEKSRLLSDRFSAERPKGSFSTLEIQRTEQGDSAMYLCASSFGGTTLGGDEQYFGPGTRLTVT.

CDR3 bases: TGTGCCAGCAGCTTTAGCGGGGTATCGGGCACTGAAGCTTTCTTT. Translating gives CASSFSGVSGTEAFF. This chain links TRBV5-5 with TRBJ1-1, with unresolved D. The CDR3 contains 15 residues. V lost 2 bases and J 4 bases, leaving 15 bases between the germline ends. The germline CDR1 and CDR2 sequences are SGHKS and YYEKEE (reference sequence).